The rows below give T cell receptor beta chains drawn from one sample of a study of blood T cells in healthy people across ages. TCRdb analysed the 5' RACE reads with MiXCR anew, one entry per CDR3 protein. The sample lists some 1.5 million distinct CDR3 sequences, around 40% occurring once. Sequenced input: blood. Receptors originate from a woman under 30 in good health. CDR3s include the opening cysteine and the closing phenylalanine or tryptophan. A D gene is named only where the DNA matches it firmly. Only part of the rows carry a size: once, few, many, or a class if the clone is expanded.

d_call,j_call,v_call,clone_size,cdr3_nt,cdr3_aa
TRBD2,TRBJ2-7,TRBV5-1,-,TGCGCCAGCAGCTTTGGGGGGGTATCCGCCTACGAGCAGTACTTC,CASSFGGVSAYEQYF
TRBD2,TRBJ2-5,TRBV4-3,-,TGCGCCAGCAGCCAAGGTGGGGGGGGAAAGACCCAGTACTTC,CASSQGGGGKTQYF
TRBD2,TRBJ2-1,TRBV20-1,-,TGCAGTGCTAGACTCCTGGGACTAGCGGGGCCGAATGAGCAGTTCTTC,CSARLLGLAGPNEQFF
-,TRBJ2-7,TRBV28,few,TGTGCCAGCAGTTTTGGGTGGGCAGTGGGTTCCTACGAGCAGTACTTC,CASSFGWAVGSYEQYF
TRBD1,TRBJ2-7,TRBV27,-,TGTGCCAGCAGAAGGACAGGGAATGGCTACGAGCAGTACTTC,CASRRTGNGYEQYF
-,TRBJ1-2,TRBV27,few,TGTGCCAGCAGTTCAAGGGCAGGGGTGTATCATGGCTACACCTTC,CASSSRAGVYHGYTF
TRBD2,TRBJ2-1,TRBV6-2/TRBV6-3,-,TGTGCCAGCAGTTACTTTGCGGGGGGGAATAATGAGCAGTTCTTC,CASSYFAGGNNEQFF
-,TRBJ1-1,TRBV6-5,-,TGTGCCAGCCCCACGGATCCTGAAGCTTTCTTT,CASPTDPEAFF
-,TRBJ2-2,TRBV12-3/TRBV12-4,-,TGTGCCAGCAGCCGCGCCTCAGGGCTCACCGGGGAGCTGTTTTTT,CASSRASGLTGELFF
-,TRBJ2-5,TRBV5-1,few,TGCGCCAGCAGCTTCGACAGGGAGGTTGAGACCCAGTACTTC,CASSFDREVETQYF
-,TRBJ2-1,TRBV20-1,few,TGCAGTTCCACCACTTATCAGGGAAATGAGCAGTTCTTC,CSSTTYQGNEQFF
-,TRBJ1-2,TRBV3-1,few,TGTGCCAGCAGGCGGACTAACAAGACCCCTAACTATGGCTACACCTTC,CASRRTNKTPNYGYTF
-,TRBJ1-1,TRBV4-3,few,TGCGCCAGCAGGAACCTGACGGAGAACACTGAAGCTTTCTTT,CASRNLTENTEAFF
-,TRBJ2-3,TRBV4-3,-,TGCGCCAGCAGCCAAGAAAGGGACCCTAGCACAGATACGCAGTATTTT,CASSQERDPSTDTQYF
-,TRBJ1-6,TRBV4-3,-,TGCGCCAGCAGCCCCGGGGGGGGCGATTCACCCCTCCACTTT,CASSPGGGDSPLHF
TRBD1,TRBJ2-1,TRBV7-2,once,TGTGCCAGCAGCTTAGCCCGTCTTGACAGGGGCAATGAGCAGTTCTTC,CASSLARLDRGNEQFF
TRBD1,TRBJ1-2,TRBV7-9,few,TGTGCCAGCAGTCTGGACAGGGGTGGTTACTATGGCTACACCTTC,CASSLDRGGYYGYTF
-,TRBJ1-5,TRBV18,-,TGTGCCAGCTCACGACAAGGGGGTGGGGACAGCAATCAGCCCCAGCATTTT,CASSRQGGGDSNQPQHF
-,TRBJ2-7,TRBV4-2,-,TGTGCCAGCAGCCAAGGAGGGGGACGGCAGTACTTC,CASSQGGGRQYF
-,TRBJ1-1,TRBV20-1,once,TGCAGTGCTAGAGATATGGGGTGGAACACTGAAGCTTTCTTT,CSARDMGWNTEAFF
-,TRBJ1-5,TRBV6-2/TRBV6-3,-,TGTGCCAGCACCAACCCCAGGGAGCCCCAGCATTTT,CASTNPREPQHF
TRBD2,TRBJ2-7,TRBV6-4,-,TGTGCCAGCAGTGACTCGAGATGGGCGGGGGCCTACGAGCAGTACTTC,CASSDSRWAGAYEQYF
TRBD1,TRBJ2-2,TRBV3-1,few,TGTGCCAGCACCCTAGGACAGGGGGGCACCGGGGAGCTGTTTTTT,CASTLGQGGTGELFF
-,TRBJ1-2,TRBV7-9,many,TGTGCCAGCAGCAATACCGGGACACGTAACTATGGCTACACCTTC,CASSNTGTRNYGYTF
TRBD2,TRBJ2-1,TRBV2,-,TGTGCCAGCAGTGAGCTAGTAGCGGGAGTTAATGAGCAGTTCTTC,CASSELVAGVNEQFF
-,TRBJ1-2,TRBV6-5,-,TGTGCCAGCAGCTCCCCCGGCAGGGGCTATGGCTACACCTTC,CASSSPGRGYGYTF
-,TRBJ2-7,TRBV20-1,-,TGCAGTGCCCGACAGCGGGTCTCCTACGAGCAGTACTTC,CSARQRVSYEQYF
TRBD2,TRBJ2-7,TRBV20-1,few,TGCAGTGCTAGGTCCAGCGGGAGGGCTTTCGAGCAGTACTTC,CSARSSGRAFEQYF
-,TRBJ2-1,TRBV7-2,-,TGTGCCAGCAGAGAGCTACCCCTGAATGAGCAGTTCTTC,CASRELPLNEQFF
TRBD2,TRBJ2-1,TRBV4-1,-,TGCGCCGGCAGCCAACCTAGCGGTGACGGGCAGTTCTTC,CAGSQPSGDGQFF
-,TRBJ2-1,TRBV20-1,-,TGCAGTGCTAGATCGGGTAGCGCACAAGAGACCCAGTTCTTC,CSARSGSAQETQFF
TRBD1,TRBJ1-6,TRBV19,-,TGTGCCAGTAGTTCAGACAGGGTCAATAATTCACCCCTCCACTTT,CASSSDRVNNSPLHF
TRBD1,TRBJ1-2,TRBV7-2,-,TGTGCCAGCAGCTCTGTTGACAGGGTGAAAGGCTACACCTTC,CASSSVDRVKGYTF
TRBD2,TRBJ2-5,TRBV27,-,TGTGCCATCTCGGGGGGGCCGGACAATGAGCAGTACTTC,CAISGGPDNEQYF
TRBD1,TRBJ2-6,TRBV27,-,TGTGCCAGCAGTCCAATCGGACAGGGGGATCTCTTTTTTGGGGCCAACGTCCTGACTTTC,CASSPIGQGDLFFGANVLTF
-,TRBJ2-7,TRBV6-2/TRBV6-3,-,TGTGCCAGCAGTTATGCTGACGAGCGGTACTTC,CASSYADERYF
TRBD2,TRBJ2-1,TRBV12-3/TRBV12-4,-,TGTGCCAGCAGCCCGGAAGCGGGACGGCCGGCCTACAATGAGCAGTTCTTC,CASSPEAGRPAYNEQFF
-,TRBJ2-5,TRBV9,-,TGTGCCAGCAGCGGAGGGGAACAGGGATTCAATGAGCAGTACTTC,CASSGGEQGFNEQYF
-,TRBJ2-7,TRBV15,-,TGTGCCACCAGCAGAGATTCGTCTAACGAGCAGTACTTC,CATSRDSSNEQYF
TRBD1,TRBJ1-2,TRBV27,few,TGTGCCAGCAGTTTACGGCAGGGGGCAAGCTATGGCTACACCTTC,CASSLRQGASYGYTF
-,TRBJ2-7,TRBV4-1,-,TGCGCCAGCAGCCAAGTGGTTCTCTCCTACGAGCAGTACTTC,CASSQVVLSYEQYF
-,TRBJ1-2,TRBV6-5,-,TGTGCCAGCACCGACGATAGAGACTATGGCTACACCTTC,CASTDDRDYGYTF
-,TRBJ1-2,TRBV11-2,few,TGTGCCAGCAGCTTGAGGATAGATAACTATGGCTACACCTTC,CASSLRIDNYGYTF
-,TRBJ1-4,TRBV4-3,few,TGCGCCAGCAGCCAAGACGCCTCCGGAGCTAATGAAAAACTGTTTTTT,CASSQDASGANEKLFF
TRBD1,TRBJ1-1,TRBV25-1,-,TGTGCCAGCAGTGAGGGACTTGGGACAGGGACCACTGAAGCTTTCTTT,CASSEGLGTGTTEAFF
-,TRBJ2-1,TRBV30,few,TGTGCCTGGAGTTTAGAGGGGCTGAGCTCATATAATGAGCAGTTCTTC,CAWSLEGLSSYNEQFF
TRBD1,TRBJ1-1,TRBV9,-,TGTGCCAGCAGCGCCCCCCCGGGACAGCACACTGAAGCTTTCTTT,CASSAPPGQHTEAFF